This T cell receptor beta chain was recorded in a study of blood T cells in healthy people across ages. This clonotype was recorded once. This CDR3 comprises 15 residues. V dropped 0 bases and J dropped 6; count of bases not matched to a gene: 5. Looked up from germline, CDR1 is MNHEY and CDR2 is SVGAGI. Sample-barcoded 5' priming and a J-beta primer mix drove a second PCR of roughly 7 to 11 cycles. TCRdb re-called the 5' RACE reads through MiXCR, storing one row per CDR3 protein. The data hold about 1.1 million distinct CDR3 sequences, with more than 30% observed a single time. Specimen: blood. This rearrangement joins TRBV6-5 to TRBJ1-2, with TRBD1 matching over 9 bases. The sequence derives from a man younger than 30 in good health. CDR3 amino acids: CASSYSAGQGHGYTF. CDR3 DNA sequence: TGTGCCAGCAGTTACTCCGCGGGACAGGGACATGGCTACACCTTC.